The sequence of this T cell receptor beta chain was determined in a study of OX40 agonist ivuxolimab in advanced cancers. Study overall: At 82.7% male, the cohort had a mean age of 60 years, ranging from 23 to 79. Three dose-escalation patients had partial responses: one with hepatocellular carcinoma and two with cutaneous melanoma.

TCRdb keeps only in-frame clones here, not all; method: immunoSEQ multiplex PCR. This repertoire shows approximately 64,000 clones, 75% to 85% found once; its top ten account for less than 0.9%. Study-wide results and limits: The authors did not determine the antigen specificity of the expanded peripheral T cells. Dosing at 0.1 to 3.0 mg/kg was accompanied by clonal expansion of CD4+ and CD8+ blood T cells by week 6.

Comment on this clone: Its specificity is not known.

Germline assignment: CDR1 LGHNT and CDR2 FRNRAP. Trimming took off 2 bases at V and 2 bases at J, with 10 bases between the two ends. The CDR3 loop spans 15 amino acids. Sequenced material: CD4+ or CD8+ T cells sorted from blood, taken in a trial of the OX40 agonist ivuxolimab. The chain couples TRBV12-5 to TRBJ1-3, with D possibly TRBD1 on 5 matching bases. The sequence was collected from an adult with an advanced solid tumor such as melanoma, head and neck, liver or kidney cancer. CDR3 amino acids: CASGLTRGAGNTIYF. The CDR3 DNA reads TGTGCTAGTGGTTTGACGAGGGGTGCTGGAAACACCATATATTTT. The whole variable domain, remainder taken from reference TRBV12-5 and TRBJ1-3, is DARVTQTPRHKVTEMGQEVTMRCQPILGHNTVFWYRQTMMQGLELLAYFRNRAPLDDSGMPKDRFSAEMPDATLATLKIQPSEPRDSAVYFCASGLTRGAGNTIYFGEGSWLTVV.